The T cell receptor beta chain described here comes from a study of blood T cell repertoires in COVID-19. About the study: Whether acute or convalescent, the COVID-19 samples came from the United States, Italy and Spain. Sources were T cells, B-cell-depleted T cells, or PBMCs; the material itself was cDNA or gDNA.

Study processing details: Amplification with reference gene primers provided the estimates of nucleated cell counts. TCRdb's copy holds only in-frame clones and misses some; the assay was immunoSEQ multiplex PCR. That table supplies the V and J calls and clone size; D and trimming were determined from the DNA. Of about 330,000 clones in the sample, 80% to 90% were seen once. The origin of this receptor is a woman in her forties or fifties with acute or convalescent COVID-19. Sequencing was carried out using peripheral blood.

The DNA for the CDR3 is TGTGCCAGCAGCTTAAATATCCGGGACAGAAGCTATAGCAATCAGCCCCAGCATTTT. Residues: CASSLNIRDRSYSNQPQHF. The chain links TRBV7-9 to TRBJ1-5, with 7 bases aligning to TRBD1. Germline V gene data show CDR1 as SEHNR and CDR2 as FQNEAQ (reference sequence). The CDR3 loop spans 19 amino acids. J gave up 0 bases and V 2 bases, and 13 bases lay outside the gene matches.